The clone carrying this TCR beta chain was counted a single time. This sample was taken from a study of technical replicates of blood from several donors. The length of the CDR3 is 16 residues. Germline CDR1 SQVTM, CDR2 ANQGSEA. Trimming left V 0 bases short and J 2 bases short, with 16 bases between. Assay used: immunoSEQ multiplex PCR; TCRdb lists only in-frame clones, some missing. The data contain 8,500 to 10,000 clones, about nine tenths of them singletons. The chain joins TRBV29-1 to TRBJ1-1, with D maybe TRBD1 (5 bases). The sequence was obtained from a human donor in good health. Sequenced material: PBMCs. CDR3 bases: TGCAGCGTTGAAGATCTCAGGGCGGGGGTCAACACTGAAGCTTTCTTT. Translation gives CSVEDLRAGVNTEAFF.